The following is a T cell receptor (beta chain) sequence with its context. This sample is part of a study of blood T cell repertoires in COVID-19. Study-level information: Samples of COVID-19 (acute and convalescent) were obtained from the United States, Italy and Spain.

Method: immunoSEQ multiplex PCR; TCRdb's copy keeps in-frame clones and lacks some. The sample yields 140,000 to 150,000 clones, around 89% seen once. What was sequenced was peripheral blood. The receptor was isolated from a man aged 55 to 69 with active or convalescent COVID-19.

The CDR3 spells CASSNPGQGIGTEAFF. CDR3 sequence (DNA): TGTGCCAGCAGCAACCCGGGACAGGGGATAGGCACTGAAGCTTTCTTT. The chain is built from TRBV4-2 and TRBJ1-1; TRBD1 agrees at 10 bases. J was trimmed by 4 bases and V by 5 bases; bases with no gene match: 10. The germline V gene encodes CDR1 LGHNA and CDR2 YNFKEQ. This CDR3 is built from 16 residues.